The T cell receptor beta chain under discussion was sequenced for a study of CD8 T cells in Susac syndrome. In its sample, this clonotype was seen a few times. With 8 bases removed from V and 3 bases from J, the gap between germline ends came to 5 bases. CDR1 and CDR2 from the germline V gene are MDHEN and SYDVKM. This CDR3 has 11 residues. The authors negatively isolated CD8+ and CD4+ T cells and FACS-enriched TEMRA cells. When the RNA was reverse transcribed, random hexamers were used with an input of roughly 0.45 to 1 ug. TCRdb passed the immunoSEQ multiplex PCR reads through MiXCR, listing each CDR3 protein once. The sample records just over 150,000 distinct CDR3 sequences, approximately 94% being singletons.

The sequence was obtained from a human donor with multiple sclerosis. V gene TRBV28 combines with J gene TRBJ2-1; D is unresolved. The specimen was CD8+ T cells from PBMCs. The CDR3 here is CASGDYNEQFF. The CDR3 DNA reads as TGTGCCAGCGGGGACTACAATGAGCAGTTCTTC.